This T cell receptor (beta chain) was identified during a study of blood T cell repertoires in COVID-19. In the authors' workflow: Reference gene primer amplification yielded estimated nucleated cell counts. Profiling relied on immunoSEQ multiplex PCR, and the TCRdb table lists in-frame clones only, not all of them. The V and J calls and clone size were taken over from that table, and D and trimming were inferred from the DNA. In the table there are around 220,000 clones, less than 90% of which are singletons. The germline gives CDR1 SGHTA, CDR2 FQGNSA. CDR3 length: 15 residues. V trimming: 0 bases; J trimming: 5 bases; junction bases outside the gene matches: 2. Researchers sorted participants into cohorts using their self-reported clinical history.

The sample was PBMCs or T cells enriched from blood (not recorded which). The source is a woman between 40 and 55 years old who had recovered from COVID-19. This chain links TRBV7-2 with TRBJ2-7; 12 bases fit TRBD2. CDR3 amino acids: CASSLATSGRNEQYF. CDR3 DNA: TGTGCCAGCAGCTTAGCGACTAGCGGGAGAAACGAGCAGTACTTC. Full variable domain (missing parts from reference TRBV7-2 and TRBJ2-7): GAGVSQSPSNKVTEKGKDVELRCDPISGHTALYWYRQSLGQGLEFLIYFQGNSAPDKSGLPSDRFSAERTGGSVSTLTIQRTQQEDSAVYLCASSLATSGRNEQYFGPGTRLTVT.